The clone carrying this T cell receptor beta chain has only one observation. 60 Vbeta and 13 Jbeta primers were used in PCR. TCRdb keeps only in-frame clones here, not all; method: immunoSEQ multiplex PCR. Of roughly 140,000 clones in the sample, 80% were seen once. This record comes from a study of cytomegalovirus exposure and HLA in healthy donors. In germline, CDR1 is LGHNA, CDR2 YSLEER. V was pared by 0 bases and J by 1 base, with 15 bases between. This CDR3 comprises 18 residues. What was sequenced was PBMCs. The sequence was obtained from a middle-aged man in good health and CMV-seropositive. The J gene is TRBJ2-2, the V gene TRBV4-3; D gene uncertain. Here the CDR3 reads CASSQDKSRQVNTGELFF. CDR3 sequence (DNA): TGCGCCAGCAGCCAAGATAAGTCGCGACAAGTGAACACCGGGGAGCTGTTTTTT.